What follows are 17 T cell receptor beta chains derived from one specimen sequenced in a study of OX40 agonist ivuxolimab in advanced cancers. Only in-frame clones appear in the TCRdb table, and some are missing; sequencing was by immunoSEQ multiplex PCR. The sample consists of approximately 61,000 clones, nearly 90% of them appearing once. The sequencing here drew on CD4+ or CD8+ T cells sorted from blood, taken in a trial of the OX40 agonist ivuxolimab. Source of these receptors: an adult with an advanced solid tumor such as melanoma, head and neck, liver or kidney cancer.

The chain recombines TRBV7-2 with TRBJ1-1; TRBD1 might be the D (5 bases). This CDR3 is built from 13 residues. V lost 4 bases to trimming and J lost 4 bases, with 10 bases between them. Germline V gives CDR1 SGHTA, CDR2 FQGNSA. DNA of the CDR3: TGTGCCAGCAGCTCAGGGCGGAGCACTGAAGCTTTCTTT. It yields the protein CASSSGRSTEAFF.

The CDR3 loop is CASSSPTGPGRNEKLFF. The CDR3 nucleotides are TGTGCCAGCAGCTCACCCACAGGGCCTGGCCGAAATGAAAAACTGTTTTTT. The chain combines TRBV11-2 with TRBJ1-4; weak D call: TRBD1 (6 bases). CDR1 is SGHAT and CDR2 is FQNNGV in the germline V gene. The CDR3 spans 17 residues. Trimming removed 4 bases at V and 5 bases at J, with 20 bases between.

The J gene is TRBJ1-2, the V gene TRBV7-2, with a possible D match to TRBD1 (5 bases). Germline-derived CDR1 and CDR2 are SGHTA and FQGNSA. The ends were cut back, 4 bases at V and 4 bases at J, with 10 bases in the middle. The CDR3 is 13 residues long. The CDR3: CASSSRGGYGYTF. The CDR3 DNA reads as TGTGCCAGCAGCTCAAGGGGTGGCTATGGCTACACCTTC.

This chain joins TRBV5-4 and TRBJ2-1; D gene unclear. The ends were cut back, 0 bases at V and 5 bases at J, with 12 bases in the middle. The CDR3 loop spans 15 amino acids. CDR1 is SGHNT and CDR2 is YYREEE in the germline V gene (reference sequence). This CDR3 reads CASSLVGSTNNEQFF. The CDR3 DNA reads TGTGCCAGCAGCTTGGTTGGGTCGACCAACAATGAGCAGTTCTTC.

This clone has more than one count but fewer than ten. This sequence joins TRBV7-8 and TRBJ1-2, with D possibly TRBD1 on 5 matching bases. Germline V gene lookup returns CDR1 SGHVS and CDR2 FQNEAQ. Between the trimmed V and J ends, which lost 5 bases and 5 bases, there was a span of 12 bases. There are 13 residues in the CDR3. The CDR3 region has the DNA TGTGCCAGCAGCCCGGGGACGGCATATGGCTACACCTTC. Residues: CASSPGTAYGYTF.

This chain uses TRBV6-1 with TRBJ1-5; 9 bases agree with TRBD1. Germline loops: CDR1 MNHNS, CDR2 SASEGT. The CDR3 consists of 12 residues. V lost 5 bases, J lost 9 bases, and 2 bases stayed unmatched. The CDR3 DNA reads TGTGCCAGCAGTTCGGGACAGGGGCCCCAGCATTTT. Its protein product is CASSSGQGPQHF.

This clone was detected only a few times. The CDR3 is CASSILAGTNYGYTF. CDR3 in DNA: TGTGCCAGTAGTATTCTGGCAGGGACCAACTATGGCTACACCTTC. The chain is built from TRBV19 and TRBJ1-2, with D possibly TRBD1 on 5 matching bases. Germline values: CDR1 LNHDA, CDR2 SQIVND (reference sequence). This CDR3 contains 15 residues. The germline V and J ends were trimmed by 3 bases and 2 bases, with 13 bases remaining between them.

In this sample, this clone turned up once. This rearrangement joins TRBV19 to TRBJ2-1, with D possibly called TRBD1 or TRBD2 (6 bases each). The CDR3 totals 14 residues. Germline CDR1 reads LNHDA; CDR2 reads SQIVND (reference sequence). Between the trimmed V and J ends, which lost 1 base and 9 bases, there was a span of 13 bases. CDR3 residues: CASSIVGGRVEQFF. In nucleotides, the CDR3 is TGTGCCAGTAGTATAGTTGGGGGGCGCGTTGAGCAGTTCTTC.

This chain links TRBV7-9 with TRBJ2-2, with D hard to call. The CDR3 sequence is 11 residues long. Deletions cut 6 bases from V and 7 bases from J, with 6 bases between. Looked up from germline, CDR1 is SEHNR and CDR2 is FQNEAQ (reference sequence). CDR3 residues: CASRKGGELFF. CDR3 DNA: TGTGCCAGCAGAAAAGGCGGGGAGCTGTTTTTT.

The chain has TRBV7-2 and TRBJ2-5; D unresolved. V was clipped by 1 base and J by 1 base, with 10 bases between them. Germline V gene data show CDR1 as SGHTA and CDR2 as FQGNSA. The CDR3 spans 15 residues. CDR3: CASSLGPATQETQYF. CDR3 bases: TGTGCCAGCAGCTTAGGCCCCGCTACCCAAGAGACCCAGTACTTC.

The chain joins TRBV5-1 to TRBJ2-7; perhaps TRBD1 as D (5 bases). Trimming left V 0 bases short and J 5 bases short, with 15 bases between. The CDR3 covers 15 residues. From germline, CDR1 is SGHRS and CDR2 YFSETQ. As DNA, the CDR3 is TGCGCCAGCAGCTTGGAAGGGCAGGGAATGGACGAGCAGTACTTC. Protein product: CASSLEGQGMDEQYF.

This rearrangement joins TRBV7-8 to TRBJ2-7; 9 nucleotides match TRBD1. In germline, CDR1 is SGHVS, CDR2 FQNEAQ. The CDR3 runs to 14 residues. V shed 5 bases, J shed 2 bases, and the junction held 4 bases outside the gene matches. The CDR3 sequence: CASSPRQGAYEQYF. CDR3 in DNA: TGTGCCAGCAGCCCCCGACAGGGGGCCTACGAGCAGTACTTC.

This clone was seen only a few times. The V and J genes are TRBV7-2 and TRBJ1-4, with D hard to call. The CDR3 length is 13 residues. The V end was cut by 2 bases, the J end by 5 bases, with 6 bases between. CDR1 and CDR2 (germline): SGHTA, FQGNSA. The DNA for the CDR3 is TGTGCCAGCAGCTTACTTCAGAATGAAAAACTGTTTTTT. This sequence encodes CASSLLQNEKLFF. The whole variable domain, remainder taken from reference TRBV7-2 and TRBJ1-4, is GAGVSQSPSNKVTEKGKDVELRCDPISGHTALYWYRQSLGQGLEFLIYFQGNSAPDKSGLPSDRFSAERTGGSVSTLTIQRTQQEDSAVYLCASSLLQNEKLFFGSGTQLSVL.

The chain uses TRBV4-3 and TRBJ1-5; possible D gene TRBD1, 6 bases. The V gene's germline CDR1 is LGHNA and CDR2 YSLEER. V was pared by 0 bases and J by 6 bases, with 18 bases between. The CDR3 totals 17 residues. The CDR3, as DNA: TGCGCCAGCAGCCAAGAATCTCGAGGGGGAGTAGGTCAGCCCCAGCATTTT. It codes for CASSQESRGGVGQPQHF.

This chain links TRBV4-1 with TRBJ2-2, with D perhaps TRBD2 (6 bases). CDR1 MGHRA and CDR2 YSYEKL come from the germline V gene. The CDR3 contains 15 residues. V was cut by 4 bases and J by 6 bases, with 15 bases left in between. In DNA form, the CDR3 reads TGCGCCAGCAGCCTAGAGGGGAGGATCGCCGGGGAGCTGTTTTTT. Amino acid sequence: CASSLEGRIAGELFF.

V gene TRBV14 combines with J gene TRBJ1-4; D uncertain. CDR1 and CDR2 (germline): SGHDN, FVKESK. The CDR3 totals 15 residues. V lost 1 base, J lost 7 bases, and 13 bases lay in between. CDR3 DNA: TGTGCCAGCAGCCAAGCTTATGGGAAAGGTGAAAAACTGTTTTTT. It specifies CASSQAYGKGEKLFF.

This clone was seen just once. The chain employs TRBV7-2 and TRBJ2-1; 9 bases fit TRBD2. Germline loops: CDR1 SGHTA, CDR2 FQGNSA. V lost 2 bases to trimming and J lost 8 bases; unmatched junction nucleotides: 7. This CDR3 contains 15 residues. Written as DNA, the CDR3 is TGTGCCAGCAGCTTAAGGCGCGGGGGGGTCGATGAGCAGTTCTTC. Its protein product is CASSLRRGGVDEQFF.